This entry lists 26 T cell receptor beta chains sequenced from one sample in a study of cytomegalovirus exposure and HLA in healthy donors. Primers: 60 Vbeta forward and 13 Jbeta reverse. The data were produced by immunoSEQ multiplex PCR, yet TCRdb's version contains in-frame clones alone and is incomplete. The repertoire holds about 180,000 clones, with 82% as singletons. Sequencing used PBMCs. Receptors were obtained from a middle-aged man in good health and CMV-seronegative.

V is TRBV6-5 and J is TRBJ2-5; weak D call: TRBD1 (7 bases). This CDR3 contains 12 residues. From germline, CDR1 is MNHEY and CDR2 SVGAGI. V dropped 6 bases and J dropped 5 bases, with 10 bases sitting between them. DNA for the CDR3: TGTGCCAGCAGACAGGGGAGGGAGACCCAGTACTTC. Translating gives CASRQGRETQYF.

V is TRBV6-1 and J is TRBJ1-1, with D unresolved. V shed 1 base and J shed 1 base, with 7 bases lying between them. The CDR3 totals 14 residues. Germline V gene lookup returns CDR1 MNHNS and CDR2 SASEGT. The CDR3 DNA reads TGTGCCAGCAGTGAAGACATCTGGAACACTGAAGCTTTCTTT. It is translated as CASSEDIWNTEAFF.

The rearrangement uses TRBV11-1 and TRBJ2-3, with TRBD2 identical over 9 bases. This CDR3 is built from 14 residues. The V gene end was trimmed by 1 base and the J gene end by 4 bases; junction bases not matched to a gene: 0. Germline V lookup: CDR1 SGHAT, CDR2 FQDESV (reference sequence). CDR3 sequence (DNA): TGTGCCAGCAGCTTAGGGACTAGCGCAGATACGCAGTATTTT. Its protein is CASSLGTSADTQYF.

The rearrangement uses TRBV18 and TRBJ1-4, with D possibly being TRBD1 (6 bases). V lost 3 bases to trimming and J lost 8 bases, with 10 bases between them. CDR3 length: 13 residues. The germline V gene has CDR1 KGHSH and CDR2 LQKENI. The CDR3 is CASSPRTEEKLFF. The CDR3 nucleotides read TGTGCCAGCTCACCTCGGACAGAGGAAAAACTGTTTTTT.

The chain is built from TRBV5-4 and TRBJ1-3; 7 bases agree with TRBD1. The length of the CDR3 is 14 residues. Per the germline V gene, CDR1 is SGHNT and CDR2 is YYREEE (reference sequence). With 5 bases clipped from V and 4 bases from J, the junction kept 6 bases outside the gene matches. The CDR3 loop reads CASSLQGFGNTIYF. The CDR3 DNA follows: TGTGCCAGCAGTTTACAGGGGTTCGGAAACACCATATATTTT.

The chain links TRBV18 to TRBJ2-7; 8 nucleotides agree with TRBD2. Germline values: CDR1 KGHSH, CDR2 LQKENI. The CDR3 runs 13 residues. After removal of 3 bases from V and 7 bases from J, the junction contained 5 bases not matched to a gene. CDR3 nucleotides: TGTGCCAGCTCACCCCACCCGGGGGGGGAGCAGTACTTC. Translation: CASSPHPGGEQYF.

CDR3: CAWTPGTPTGELFF. The CDR3 bases are TGTGCCTGGACTCCCGGGACACCAACCGGGGAGCTGTTTTTT. The V gene is TRBV30, the J gene TRBJ2-2; a weak D match, TRBD1 (6 bases). Trimming removed 4 bases at V and 5 bases at J, with 14 bases between. Looked up from germline, CDR1 is GTSNPN and CDR2 is SVGIG (reference sequence). CDR3 length: 14 residues.

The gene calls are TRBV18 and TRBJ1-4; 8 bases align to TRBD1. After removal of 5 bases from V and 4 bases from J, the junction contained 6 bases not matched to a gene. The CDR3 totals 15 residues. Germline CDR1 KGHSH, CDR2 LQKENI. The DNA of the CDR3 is TGTGCCAGCTCAGCGGGGACAGGCCATAATGAAAAACTGTTTTTT. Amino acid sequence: CASSAGTGHNEKLFF.

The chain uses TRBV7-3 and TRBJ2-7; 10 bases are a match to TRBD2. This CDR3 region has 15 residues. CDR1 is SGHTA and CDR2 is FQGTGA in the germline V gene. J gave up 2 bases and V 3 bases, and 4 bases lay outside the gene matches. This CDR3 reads CASSLSSGGAYEQYF. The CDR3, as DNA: TGTGCCAGCAGCTTGTCAAGCGGGGGGGCCTACGAGCAGTACTTC.

CDR3 residues: CASSPPPGQGAGNTIYF. CDR3 coding DNA: TGTGCCAGCTCACCACCCCCGGGACAGGGGGCCGGAAACACCATATATTTT. This chain links TRBV18 with TRBJ1-3; 12 positions agree with TRBD1. J was trimmed by 4 bases and V by 0 bases; bases with no gene match: 4. Germline V gene sequence: CDR1 KGHSH, CDR2 LQKENI. CDR3 length: 17 amino acids. The full variable domain, in which reference TRBV18 and TRBJ1-3 provide the parts outside the CDR3, is NAGVMQNPRHLVRRRGQEARLRCSPMKGHSHVYWYRQLPEEGLKFMVYLQKENIIDESGMPKERFSAEFPKEGPSILRIQQVVRGDSAAYFCASSPPPGQGAGNTIYFGEGSWLTVV.

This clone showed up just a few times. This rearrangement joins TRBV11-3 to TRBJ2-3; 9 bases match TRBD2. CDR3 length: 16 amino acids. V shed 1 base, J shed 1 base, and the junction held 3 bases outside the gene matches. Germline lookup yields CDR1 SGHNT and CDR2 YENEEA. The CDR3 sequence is CASSLGKRGGTDTQYF. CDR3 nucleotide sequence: TGTGCCAGCAGCTTAGGGAAGCGGGGGGGCACAGATACGCAGTATTTT.

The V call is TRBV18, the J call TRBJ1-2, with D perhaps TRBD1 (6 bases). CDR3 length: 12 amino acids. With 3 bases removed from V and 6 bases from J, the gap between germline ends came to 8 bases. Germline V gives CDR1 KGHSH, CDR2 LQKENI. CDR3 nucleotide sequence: TGTGCCAGCTCACCCGACAGGAATGGCTACACCTTC. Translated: CASSPDRNGYTF. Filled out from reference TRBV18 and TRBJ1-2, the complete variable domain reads NAGVMQNPRHLVRRRGQEARLRCSPMKGHSHVYWYRQLPEEGLKFMVYLQKENIIDESGMPKERFSAEFPKEGPSILRIQQVVRGDSAAYFCASSPDRNGYTFGSGTRLTVV.

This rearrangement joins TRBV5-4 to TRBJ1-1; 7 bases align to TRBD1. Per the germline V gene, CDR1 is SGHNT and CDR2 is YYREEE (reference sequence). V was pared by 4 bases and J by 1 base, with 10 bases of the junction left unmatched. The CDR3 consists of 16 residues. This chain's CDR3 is CASSPGTAKGNTEAFF. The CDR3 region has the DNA TGTGCCAGCAGCCCGGGGACAGCAAAAGGGAACACTGAAGCTTTCTTT.

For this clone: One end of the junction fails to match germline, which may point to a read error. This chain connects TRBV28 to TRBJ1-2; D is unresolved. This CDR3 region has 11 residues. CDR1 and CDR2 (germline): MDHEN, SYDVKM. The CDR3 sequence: CASSSKYGYTF. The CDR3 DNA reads TGTGCCAGCAGTTCTAAATATGGCTACACCTTC.

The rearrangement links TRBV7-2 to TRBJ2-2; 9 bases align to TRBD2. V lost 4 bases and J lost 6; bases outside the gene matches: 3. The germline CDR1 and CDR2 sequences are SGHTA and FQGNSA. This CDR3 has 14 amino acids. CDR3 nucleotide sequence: TGTGCCAGCAGCTCCCCTAGCGGGGCCGGGGAGCTGTTTTTT. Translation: CASSSPSGAGELFF.

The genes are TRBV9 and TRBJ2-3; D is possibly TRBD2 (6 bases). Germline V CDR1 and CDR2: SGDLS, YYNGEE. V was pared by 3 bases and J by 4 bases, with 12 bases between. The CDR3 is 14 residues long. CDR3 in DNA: TGTGCCAGCAGCGCCCGACTAGTTTCAGATACGCAGTATTTT. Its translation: CASSARLVSDTQYF.

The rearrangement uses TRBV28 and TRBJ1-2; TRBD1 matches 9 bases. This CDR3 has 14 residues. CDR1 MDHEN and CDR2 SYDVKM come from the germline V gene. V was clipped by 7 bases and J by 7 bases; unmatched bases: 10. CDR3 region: CASNVGQGSAGYTF. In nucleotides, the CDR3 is TGTGCCAGCAACGTAGGACAGGGGTCGGCTGGCTACACCTTC.

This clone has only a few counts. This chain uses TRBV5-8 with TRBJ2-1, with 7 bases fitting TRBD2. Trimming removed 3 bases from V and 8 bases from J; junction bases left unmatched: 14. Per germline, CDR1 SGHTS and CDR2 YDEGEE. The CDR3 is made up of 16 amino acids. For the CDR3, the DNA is TGTGCCAGCAGCTCCGTACTAGTCTCTCGGGGGGATGAGCAGTTCTTC. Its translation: CASSSVLVSRGDEQFF.

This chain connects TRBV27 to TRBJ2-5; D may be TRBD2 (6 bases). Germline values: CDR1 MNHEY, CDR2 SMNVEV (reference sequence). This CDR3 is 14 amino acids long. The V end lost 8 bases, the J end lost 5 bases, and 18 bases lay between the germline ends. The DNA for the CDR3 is TGTGCCAGCCCCCAACCCATGGGGGGTGAGACCCAGTACTTC. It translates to CASPQPMGGETQYF.

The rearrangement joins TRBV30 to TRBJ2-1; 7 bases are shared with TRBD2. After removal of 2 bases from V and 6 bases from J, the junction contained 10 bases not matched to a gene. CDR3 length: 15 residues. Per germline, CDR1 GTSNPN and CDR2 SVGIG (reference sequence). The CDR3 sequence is CAWSRGGSPRNEQFF. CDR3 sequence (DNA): TGTGCCTGGAGTCGGGGCGGGAGTCCACGCAATGAGCAGTTCTTC.

CDR3: CASSYSTPWGGGELFF. CDR3 sequence (DNA): TGTGCCAGCAGTTACTCGACCCCTTGGGGAGGGGGTGAACTGTTTTTT. The gene calls are TRBV6-5 and TRBJ1-4; perhaps TRBD1 as D (6 bases). Trimming cost V 0 bases and J 12 bases, with 20 bases left between them. The CDR3 contains 16 residues. Germline-derived CDR1 and CDR2 are MNHEY and SVGAGI.

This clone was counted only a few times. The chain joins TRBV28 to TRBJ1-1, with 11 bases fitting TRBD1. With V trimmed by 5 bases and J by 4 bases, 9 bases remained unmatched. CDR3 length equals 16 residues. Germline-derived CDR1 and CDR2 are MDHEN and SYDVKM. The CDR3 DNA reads TGTGCCAGCAGTCCCGGGACAGGGGGAAGGGGCACTGAAGCTTTCTTT. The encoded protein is CASSPGTGGRGTEAFF.

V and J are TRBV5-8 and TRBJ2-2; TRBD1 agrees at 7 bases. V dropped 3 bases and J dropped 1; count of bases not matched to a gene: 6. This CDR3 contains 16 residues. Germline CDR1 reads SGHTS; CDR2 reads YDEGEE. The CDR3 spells CASSYYRGQNTGELFF. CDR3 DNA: TGTGCCAGCAGCTACTACAGGGGTCAGAACACCGGGGAGCTGTTTTTT.

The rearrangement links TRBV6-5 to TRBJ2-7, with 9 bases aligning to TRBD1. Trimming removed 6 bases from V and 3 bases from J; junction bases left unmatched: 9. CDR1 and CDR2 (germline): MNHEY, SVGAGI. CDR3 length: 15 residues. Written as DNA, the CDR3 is TGTGCCAGCAGCTCAGGTCGGACAGGGGACTACGAGCAGTACTTC. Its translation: CASSSGRTGDYEQYF.

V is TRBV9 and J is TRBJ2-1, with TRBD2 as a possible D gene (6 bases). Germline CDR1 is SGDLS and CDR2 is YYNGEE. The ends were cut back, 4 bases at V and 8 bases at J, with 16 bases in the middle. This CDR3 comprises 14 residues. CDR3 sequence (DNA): TGTGCCAGCAGCCCAGGGACTGCCATTCATGAGCAGTTCTTC. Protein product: CASSPGTAIHEQFF.

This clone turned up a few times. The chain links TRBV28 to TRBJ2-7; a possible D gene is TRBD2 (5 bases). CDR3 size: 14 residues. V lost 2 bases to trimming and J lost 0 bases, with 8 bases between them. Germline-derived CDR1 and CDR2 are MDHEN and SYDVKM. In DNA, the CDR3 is TGTGCCAGCAGTTTAGGAGGTCTCTCCTACGAGCAGTACTTC. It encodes CASSLGGLSYEQYF.